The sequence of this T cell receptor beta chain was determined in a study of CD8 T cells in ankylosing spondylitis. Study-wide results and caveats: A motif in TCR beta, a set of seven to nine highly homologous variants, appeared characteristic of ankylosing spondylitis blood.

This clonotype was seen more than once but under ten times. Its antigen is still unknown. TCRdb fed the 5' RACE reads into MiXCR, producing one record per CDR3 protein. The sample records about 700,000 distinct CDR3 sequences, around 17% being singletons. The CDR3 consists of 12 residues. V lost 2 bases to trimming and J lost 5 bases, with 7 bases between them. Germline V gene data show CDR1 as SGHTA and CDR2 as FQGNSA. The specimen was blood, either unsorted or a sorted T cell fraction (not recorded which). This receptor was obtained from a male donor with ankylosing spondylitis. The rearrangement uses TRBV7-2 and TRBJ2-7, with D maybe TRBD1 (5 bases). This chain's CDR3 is CASSLSRDEQYF. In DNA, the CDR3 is TGTGCCAGCAGCTTAAGCAGGGACGAGCAGTACTTC.